These T cell receptor beta chains were read from a single sample in a study of identical twins. One entry per CDR3 protein, called by TCRdb with MiXCR from the 5' RACE reads. Of approximately 300,000 distinct CDR3 sequences in the sample, 9.5% are singletons; the top ten hold around 7.1%. The same specimen was also included in a second study, on yellow fever vaccine responses in identical twins.

Sequences were obtained from CD8+ T cells sorted from blood. The receptors here all came from a woman between 18 and 29 years old in good health. Both conserved end residues are part of each CDR3. Fields, in order: J gene, D gene, V gene, clone size, CDR3 DNA, CDR3 protein. A D gene is named only where the DNA matches it firmly. A row's size may be missing; if present it is once, few, many or a size class.

j_call: TRBJ2-5
d_call: TRBD2
v_call: TRBV11-2
clone_size: many
cdr3_nt: TGTGCCAGCAGCTTCCGGACTAGCGGGAGTGTCCTTTCTGAGACCCAGTACTTC
cdr3_aa: CASSFRTSGSVLSETQYF

j_call: TRBJ2-1
d_call: .
v_call: TRBV9
clone_size: many
cdr3_nt: TGTGCCAGCAGCGTAGGTGTCAGGGTGGTCGATGAGCAGTTCTTC
cdr3_aa: CASSVGVRVVDEQFF

j_call: TRBJ2-2
d_call: .
v_call: TRBV20-1
clone_size: .
cdr3_nt: TGCAGTGCTAATCCTAGGTGGGACACCGGGGAGCTGTTTTTT
cdr3_aa: CSANPRWDTGELFF

j_call: TRBJ2-4
d_call: TRBD1
v_call: TRBV6-2/TRBV6-3
clone_size: many
cdr3_nt: TGTGCCAGCAGTTACTCTAAGGACAGGGAAGACATTCAGTACTTC
cdr3_aa: CASSYSKDREDIQYF

j_call: TRBJ1-3
d_call: .
v_call: TRBV28
clone_size: many
cdr3_nt: TGTGCCAGCAGTTTTGGGGGTTTCGCCATATATTTT
cdr3_aa: CASSFGGFAIYF

j_call: TRBJ2-7
d_call: TRBD1
v_call: TRBV5-1
clone_size: many
cdr3_nt: TGCGCCAGCAGCTCCCCGGGACAGGGGATGGACGAGCAGTACTTC
cdr3_aa: CASSSPGQGMDEQYF

j_call: TRBJ1-2
d_call: .
v_call: TRBV7-9
clone_size: many
cdr3_nt: TGTGCCAGCAGCTTAGAGCTCCCCACACTCACCTTC
cdr3_aa: CASSLELPTLTF

j_call: TRBJ1-5
d_call: .
v_call: TRBV18
clone_size: few
cdr3_nt: TGTGCCAGCTCACCGTGGGCCGAAAGCAATCAGCCCCAGCATTTT
cdr3_aa: CASSPWAESNQPQHF

j_call: TRBJ1-1
d_call: .
v_call: TRBV7-2
clone_size: .
cdr3_nt: TGTGCCAGCAGCTTTTTAACTGGGAACACTGAAGCTTTCTTT
cdr3_aa: CASSFLTGNTEAFF

j_call: TRBJ1-5
d_call: TRBD1
v_call: TRBV4-3
clone_size: .
cdr3_nt: TGCGCCAGCAGCCAAGATTTATCCAGGGGGCATCAGCCCCAGCATTTT
cdr3_aa: CASSQDLSRGHQPQHF

j_call: TRBJ1-1
d_call: .
v_call: TRBV29-1
clone_size: few
cdr3_nt: TGCAGCGCACCAGATTACAGGAACACTGAAGCTTTCTTT
cdr3_aa: CSAPDYRNTEAFF

j_call: TRBJ2-1
d_call: .
v_call: TRBV24-1
clone_size: .
cdr3_nt: TGTGCCACCAGTGATCCCCGGGTGGCGGGCGAGAAAATTGTATCCTACAATGAGCAGTTCTTC
cdr3_aa: CATSDPRVAGEKIVSYNEQFF

j_call: TRBJ2-5
d_call: .
v_call: TRBV30
clone_size: .
cdr3_nt: TGTGCCTGGAGTCCTCTAGATATGGAGACCCAGTACTTC
cdr3_aa: CAWSPLDMETQYF

j_call: TRBJ2-7
d_call: .
v_call: TRBV10-2
clone_size: many
cdr3_nt: TGCGCCAGCAGCGGACGACAGGAAGGCCCCTCCTACGAGCAGTACTTC
cdr3_aa: CASSGRQEGPSYEQYF

j_call: TRBJ2-4
d_call: TRBD2
v_call: TRBV20-1
clone_size: .
cdr3_nt: TGCAGTGCCCCACAACCGGGGGGTCGTTTTTCAGCCAAAAACATTCAGTACTTC
cdr3_aa: CSAPQPGGRFSAKNIQYF

j_call: TRBJ2-7
d_call: TRBD1
v_call: TRBV5-1
clone_size: few
cdr3_nt: TGCGCCAGCAGCGGAGGGACAGGACTCAGCTTC
cdr3_aa: CASSGGTGLSF

j_call: TRBJ2-7
d_call: .
v_call: TRBV11-2
clone_size: .
cdr3_nt: TGTGCCAGCAGGGGGGACTCCCTGTACGAGCAGTACTTC
cdr3_aa: CASRGDSLYEQYF

j_call: TRBJ2-3
d_call: TRBD1
v_call: TRBV29-1
clone_size: many
cdr3_nt: TGCAGCGCTCTTACGGGACAGGGCTCAGATACGCAGTATTTT
cdr3_aa: CSALTGQGSDTQYF

j_call: TRBJ2-2
d_call: .
v_call: TRBV7-9
clone_size: many
cdr3_nt: TGTGCCAGCAGCTCCGACCAAAACACCGGGGAGCTGTTTTTT
cdr3_aa: CASSSDQNTGELFF

j_call: TRBJ2-5
d_call: .
v_call: TRBV28
clone_size: many
cdr3_nt: TGTGCCAGCAGTCCAGGGGAGCGTCACCAAGAGACCCAGTACTTC
cdr3_aa: CASSPGERHQETQYF

j_call: TRBJ1-1
d_call: .
v_call: TRBV20-1
clone_size: few
cdr3_nt: TGCAGTGCTAGAGCACGCGGGGGCACTGAAGCTTTCTTT
cdr3_aa: CSARARGGTEAFF

j_call: TRBJ2-7
d_call: .
v_call: TRBV20-1
clone_size: .
cdr3_nt: TGCAGTGCTAGCTACCAGGGGACCTACGAGCAGTACTTC
cdr3_aa: CSASYQGTYEQYF

j_call: TRBJ1-1
d_call: .
v_call: TRBV27
clone_size: few
cdr3_nt: TGTGCCAGCAGCCATATCGGGGGGGGACCGAACACTGAAGCTTTCTTT
cdr3_aa: CASSHIGGGPNTEAFF

j_call: TRBJ2-2
d_call: .
v_call: TRBV27
clone_size: few
cdr3_nt: TGTGCCAGCAGTTTATCAGGGCTTGGGGAAGGGGAGCTGTTTTTT
cdr3_aa: CASSLSGLGEGELFF

j_call: TRBJ2-3
d_call: .
v_call: TRBV7-2
clone_size: .
cdr3_nt: TGTGCCAACCCCCCCCCGGGGGTCGGGCCTAGCACAGATACGCAGTATTTT
cdr3_aa: CANPPPGVGPSTDTQYF

j_call: TRBJ2-1
d_call: .
v_call: TRBV29-1
clone_size: many
cdr3_nt: TGCAGCGTTGGGCAGGCGTACAATGAGCAGTTCTTC
cdr3_aa: CSVGQAYNEQFF

j_call: TRBJ2-7
d_call: TRBD1
v_call: TRBV5-5
clone_size: .
cdr3_nt: TGTGCCAGCAGCTTTTCCGGGACAGGGAGAGAGCAGTACTTC
cdr3_aa: CASSFSGTGREQYF

j_call: TRBJ2-4
d_call: .
v_call: TRBV5-1
clone_size: .
cdr3_nt: TGCGCCAGCAGTACAGTAGCCAAAAACATTCAGTACTTC
cdr3_aa: CASSTVAKNIQYF

j_call: TRBJ1-2
d_call: .
v_call: TRBV20-1
clone_size: many
cdr3_nt: TGCAGTGCCCCTCGACAGGAGGGAAACTATGGCTACACCTTC
cdr3_aa: CSAPRQEGNYGYTF

j_call: TRBJ2-1
d_call: TRBD1
v_call: TRBV7-9
clone_size: many
cdr3_nt: TGTGCCAGCAGCGCGAACAGGGGGCAACACTACAATGAGCAGTTCTTC
cdr3_aa: CASSANRGQHYNEQFF

j_call: TRBJ2-3
d_call: .
v_call: TRBV20-1
clone_size: .
cdr3_nt: TGCAGTGCTAGAGGTCAGGGCACAGATACGCAGTATTTT
cdr3_aa: CSARGQGTDTQYF

j_call: TRBJ2-2
d_call: .
v_call: TRBV4-3
clone_size: .
cdr3_nt: TGCGCCAGCAGCCAAGATACTAGCTTTAACACCGGGGAGCTGTTTTTT
cdr3_aa: CASSQDTSFNTGELFF

j_call: TRBJ2-7
d_call: .
v_call: TRBV20-1
clone_size: few
cdr3_nt: TGCAGTGCTAGAGATCAAACAGCCTACGAGCAGTACTTC
cdr3_aa: CSARDQTAYEQYF